A single sample is the source of the 5 T cell receptor beta chains below, sequenced in a study of pediatric ulcerative colitis. Repertoires were generated with immunoSEQ multiplex PCR, while TCRdb's copy carries only in-frame clones and drops some. Of 20,000 to 30,000 clones detected, over 65% appear once; the ten largest clones hold approximately 8%. One to two pinch biopsies were taken from the rectum during colonoscopy. Sequenced input: gut tissue. These receptors were taken from a boy between 10 and 17 years old with severe ulcerative colitis.

CDR3 in DNA: TGTGCCAGCACCCTACAGGGCCTACAGGGCAATGAGCAGTTCTTC. It encodes CASTLQGLQGNEQFF. This chain uses TRBV6-6 with TRBJ2-1; the D gene is possibly TRBD1 (6 bases). From germline, CDR1 is MNHNY and CDR2 SVGAGI (reference sequence). The CDR3 is 15 amino acids. V lost 7 bases to trimming and J lost 6 bases, with 19 bases between them.

This chain links TRBV25-1 with TRBJ2-5, with 9 nucleotides matching TRBD1. The CDR3 sequence is 15 residues long. In germline, CDR1 is MGHDK, CDR2 SYGVNS. Trimming took 4 bases from V and 4 from J; bases not matched to a gene: 7. CDR3 sequence reads: CASSGRTGDGETQYF. The CDR3 nucleotides are TGTGCCAGCAGTGGCCGGACAGGGGATGGAGAGACCCAGTACTTC.

This chain joins TRBV2 and TRBJ1-2; D unclear. The V end lost 8 bases, the J end lost 0 bases, and 7 bases lay between the germline ends. CDR1 SNHLY and CDR2 FYNNEI come from the germline V gene. The CDR3 length is 12 residues. CDR3 residues: CASVRANYGYTF. The CDR3 nucleotides are TGTGCCAGCGTCAGAGCTAACTATGGCTACACCTTC.

The sample holds one count of this clone. This chain uses TRBV6-5 with TRBJ2-7; perhaps TRBD1 as D (5 bases). The germline V and J ends were trimmed by 6 bases and 2 bases, with 14 bases remaining between them. The CDR3 loop spans 14 amino acids. Germline V lookup: CDR1 MNHEY, CDR2 SVGAGI. The CDR3 DNA is TGTGCCAGCAGGAAGACAGTTATAGCCTACGAGCAGTACTTC. Its protein product is CASRKTVIAYEQYF.

The chain uses TRBV7-9 and TRBJ2-7; 8 bases agree with TRBD1. Per the germline V gene, CDR1 is SEHNR and CDR2 is FQNEAQ (reference sequence). CDR3 length: 15 amino acids. The ends lost 4 bases at V and 2 bases at J; junction bases unmatched: 7. The CDR3 reads CASSSVRDRTYEQYF. CDR3 bases: TGTGCCAGCAGCTCAGTCCGGGACAGGACCTACGAGCAGTACTTC. The full variable domain, completed using reference TRBV7-9 and TRBJ2-7, is DTGVSQNPRHKITKRGQNVTFRCDPISEHNRLYWYRQTLGQGPEFLTYFQNEAQLEKSRLLSDRFSAERPKGSFSTLEIQRTEQGDSAMYLCASSSVRDRTYEQYFGPGTRLTVT.